This TCR beta chain appears in the sequencing data of a study of T cell repertoires in cytomegalovirus infection. A few counts support this clonotype. Via MiXCR, TCRdb re-called the reads, giving one row per CDR3 protein. The sample has fewer than 550,000 distinct CDR3 sequences; approximately 15% are singletons. Sequenced material: CD8+ T cells from PBMCs. This TCR derives from a human donor in good health (CMV status not recorded). Some clones in this sample may be carry-over from other donors' samples.

For the CDR3, the DNA is TGTGCCAGTAGTATTAAGGAGGGAAATTACTACAATGAGCAGTTCTTC. It translates to CASSIKEGNYYNEQFF. The V call is TRBV19, the J call TRBJ2-1; perhaps TRBD2 as D (6 bases). The CDR3 loop spans 16 amino acids. V was cut by 3 bases and J by 3 bases, with 15 bases left in between. Germline lookup yields CDR1 LNHDA and CDR2 SQIVND (reference sequence).